The 32 T cell receptor beta chains in this list originate from one sample, sequenced in a study of CD8+ T cells in alopecia areata. In each case, RNA was isolated and then reverse transcribed into cDNA as the sequencing template. Method: immunoSEQ multiplex PCR; TCRdb's copy keeps in-frame clones and lacks some. The sample records 100,000 to 120,000 clones, about 60% being singletons. Sequences were obtained from NKG2D-low CD8+ T cells sorted from blood. These receptors originate from a human donor with alopecia areata.

This clone was counted only a few times. This chain joins TRBV6-1 and TRBJ2-3; D is possibly TRBD2 (5 bases). Germline loops: CDR1 MNHNS, CDR2 SASEGT. This CDR3 is 14 amino acids long. Between the trimmed V and J ends, which lost 4 bases and 4 bases, there was a span of 12 bases. In nucleotides, the CDR3 is TGTGCCAGCAGTGCTGCTGCGGGTGCAGATACGCAGTATTTT. This sequence encodes CASSAAAGADTQYF.

This chain's CDR3 is CASSLGLAGAYEQYF. The CDR3 bases are TGTGCCAGCAGTTTAGGGCTAGCGGGAGCCTACGAGCAGTACTTC. This rearrangement joins TRBV27 to TRBJ2-7, with 10 bases that match TRBD2. The CDR3 spans 15 residues. The germline CDR1 and CDR2 sequences are MNHEY and SMNVEV (reference sequence). J gave up 2 bases and V 2 bases, and 3 bases lay outside the gene matches.

The CDR3 reads CASSEGGTGLETQYF. CDR3 DNA sequence: TGTGCCAGCAGTGAAGGGGGGACAGGGTTAGAGACCCAGTACTTC. The chain recombines TRBV6-1 with TRBJ2-5, with 9 bases that match TRBD1. The ends lost 1 base at V and 4 bases at J; junction bases unmatched: 4. CDR3 size: 15 residues. Looked up from germline, CDR1 is MNHNS and CDR2 is SASEGT.

Only a few counts were recorded for this clone. V is TRBV5-1 and J is TRBJ1-1; 7 bases match TRBD1. Trimming took 4 bases from V and 4 from J; bases not matched to a gene: 10. Germline V gene data show CDR1 as SGHRS and CDR2 as YFSETQ. The CDR3 is made up of 15 amino acids. CDR3: CASSQRQGPGTEAFF. In DNA, the CDR3 is TGCGCCAGCAGCCAAAGACAGGGTCCCGGCACTGAAGCTTTCTTT.

J is TRBJ1-2 and V is TRBV4-1; D not resolved. V lost 3 bases to trimming and J lost 4 bases, with 9 bases between them. The V gene's germline CDR1 is MGHRA and CDR2 YSYEKL. This CDR3 has 13 amino acids. Here the CDR3 DNA reads TGCGCCAGCAGCCAGGGAGCTGCCTATGGCTACACCTTC. Its translation is CASSQGAAYGYTF.

This clone was counted a few times. The chain links TRBV6-5 to TRBJ1-5; D unresolved. Per the germline V gene, CDR1 is MNHEY and CDR2 is SVGAGI. This CDR3 is 14 amino acids long. With 2 bases removed from V and 2 bases from J, the gap between germline ends came to 7 bases. CDR3 coding DNA: TGTGCCAGCAGTTACAAGGCGGGCAATCAGCCCCAGCATTTT. It codes for CASSYKAGNQPQHF.

On this clone itself: The junction differs from germline at one of its ends, possibly a read error. V gene TRBV7-7 combines with J gene TRBJ2-5; 7 bases are a match to TRBD1. From germline, CDR1 is SSHAT and CDR2 FNYEAQ (reference sequence). The CDR3 contains 15 residues. CDR3 in amino acids: CASSHRDRSQETQYF. CDR3 nucleotides: TGTGCTAGCAGCCACCGGGACAGAAGTCAAGAGACCCAGTACTTC.

The V and J genes are TRBV9 and TRBJ1-2; D remains ambiguous. The CDR3 consists of 12 residues. Germline values: CDR1 SGDLS, CDR2 YYNGEE. Trimming left V 4 bases short and J 6 bases short, with 10 bases between. The CDR3 nucleotides read TGTGCCAGCAGCTCCACCCCGCATGGCTACACCTTC. Encoded protein: CASSSTPHGYTF.

As DNA, the CDR3 is TGCGCCAGCAGCCGGAGGCACATCCACACAGATACGCAGTATTTT. Translating gives CASSRRHIHTDTQYF. The chain has TRBV4-1 and TRBJ2-3; tentatively, D is TRBD2 (5 bases). V shed 4 bases and J shed 2 bases, with 13 bases lying between them. Per germline, CDR1 MGHRA and CDR2 YSYEKL. CDR3 length equals 15 residues.

In its sample, this clone was seen once. This rearrangement joins TRBV9 to TRBJ2-3; D is ambiguous. The CDR3 contains 11 residues. Germline CDR1 and CDR2: SGDLS and YYNGEE. Trimming took 7 bases from V and 4 from J, leaving 7 bases between them. CDR3 DNA sequence: TGTGCCAGCGGACCCTCAGATACGCAGTATTTT. This encodes CASGPSDTQYF.

The gene calls are TRBV19 and TRBJ2-5; tentatively, D is TRBD2 (5 bases). The V gene's germline CDR1 is LNHDA and CDR2 SQIVND (reference sequence). Trimming pared 3 bases from V and 4 bases from J, leaving 15 bases between. CDR3 length: 15 amino acids. Here the CDR3 reads CASSMSRARAETQYF. CDR3 nucleotide sequence: TGTGCCAGTAGTATGAGTAGGGCGCGGGCAGAGACCCAGTACTTC.

This clone showed up just a few times. J is TRBJ2-1 and V is TRBV7-2, with D possibly matching TRBD2 (7 bases). V lost 3 bases, J lost 3 bases, and 12 bases lay in between. This CDR3 is 15 amino acids long. The germline gives CDR1 SGHTA, CDR2 FQGNSA. The CDR3 region has the DNA TGTGCCAGCAGCTTCGGGGGGCCCGGCTACAATGAGCAGTTCTTC. Its protein is CASSFGGPGYNEQFF.

The gene calls are TRBV27 and TRBJ2-7; D is possibly TRBD1 (6 bases). This CDR3 contains 16 residues. Trimming cost V 2 bases and J 1 base, with 15 bases left between them. Looked up from germline, CDR1 is MNHEY and CDR2 is SMNVEV (reference sequence). For the CDR3, the DNA is TGTGCCAGCAGTTTAGTCCCAGGGGCCCGTTCCTACGAGCAGTACTTC. It is translated as CASSLVPGARSYEQYF.

As regards this clone: This likely traces to a read error, being one base from a far larger clone. The CDR3 is CASSQDTAETLNEKLFF. The DNA of the CDR3 is TGTGCCAGCAGCCAAGATACGGCCGAGACTCTCAATGAAAAACTGTTTTTT. V usage is TRBV7-9 and J usage is TRBJ1-4; D is uncertain. Germline V gene lookup returns CDR1 SEHNR and CDR2 FQNEAQ (reference sequence). V lost 5 bases to trimming and J lost 5 bases, with 21 bases between them. This CDR3 spans 17 amino acids.

The chain recombines TRBV27 with TRBJ1-1, with D possibly TRBD1 on 6 matching bases. The CDR3 covers 15 residues. The germline CDR1 and CDR2 sequences are MNHEY and SMNVEV (reference sequence). Trimming pared 6 bases from V and 1 base from J, leaving 15 bases between. The CDR3, as DNA: TGTGCCAGCAGCACCAGGGGTCTAGGGAACACTGAAGCTTTCTTT. Its translation: CASSTRGLGNTEAFF.

CDR3 region: CASSQTGNFHNEQFF. CDR3 DNA sequence: TGTGCCAGCAGCCAAACAGGAAATTTCCACAATGAGCAGTTCTTC. The chain recombines TRBV4-2 with TRBJ2-1, with a tentative D call TRBD1 (5 bases). Trimming took 2 bases from V and 5 from J, leaving 13 bases between them. The CDR3 has 15 amino acids. From germline, CDR1 is LGHNA and CDR2 YNFKEQ.

This clone was seen a handful of times. The V gene is TRBV7-8, the J gene TRBJ1-1; weak D call: TRBD1 (5 bases). The CDR3 has 15 residues. Germline V gene data show CDR1 as SGHVS and CDR2 as FQNEAQ. The V end was cut by 0 bases, the J end by 3 bases, with 11 bases between. CDR3 in DNA: TGTGCCAGCAGCTTAGCAGTGACAGCGGACACTGAAGCTTTCTTT. Amino acid sequence: CASSLAVTADTEAFF.

The J gene is TRBJ2-7, the V gene TRBV6-5; tentative D call: TRBD2 (5 bases). Germline V gene lookup returns CDR1 MNHEY and CDR2 SVGAGI. Trimming cost V 0 bases and J 4 bases, with 7 bases left between them. The CDR3 length is 13 residues. The DNA for the CDR3 is TGTGCCAGCAGTTACTCCGGGGAGTACGAGCAGTACTTC. Translated: CASSYSGEYEQYF.

The chain carries TRBV6-5 and TRBJ2-7; D is perhaps TRBD1 (6 bases). Trimming removed 2 bases from V and 7 bases from J, with 15 bases in between. The germline gives CDR1 MNHEY, CDR2 SVGAGI. CDR3 length: 14 amino acids. The CDR3 region is CASSYRGLVSEQYF. CDR3 bases: TGTGCCAGCAGTTACAGGGGGTTGGTCTCTGAGCAGTACTTC.

The CDR3 region is CASSPDGDEQYF. CDR3 DNA sequence: TGTGCCAGCAGCCCAGATGGAGACGAGCAGTACTTC. The rearrangement joins TRBV4-2 to TRBJ2-7; D not resolved. V lost 4 bases to trimming and J lost 5 bases, with 9 bases between them. Germline CDR1 LGHNA, CDR2 YNFKEQ. There are 12 residues in the CDR3.

This clone was recorded only once. This sequence joins TRBV27 and TRBJ2-3; D is undetermined. Per germline, CDR1 MNHEY and CDR2 SMNVEV (reference sequence). The CDR3 covers 15 residues. V gave up 3 bases and J gave up 2 bases, with 12 bases separating them. The CDR3 protein is CASSFLSGFTDTQYF. DNA for the CDR3: TGTGCCAGCAGTTTTTTATCCGGGTTCACAGATACGCAGTATTTT.

The chain links TRBV7-6 to TRBJ2-3; D may be TRBD1 (5 bases). In germline, CDR1 is SGHVS, CDR2 FNYEAQ. The V end was cut by 7 bases, the J end by 0 bases, with 11 bases between. The CDR3 has 14 residues. CDR3 DNA: TGTGCCAGCACGCAAGGGGTTAGCACAGATACGCAGTATTTT. Translated, it gives CASTQGVSTDTQYF.

The rearrangement joins TRBV27 to TRBJ2-7; D tentatively fits TRBD1 or TRBD2 (6 bases each). The CDR3 has 16 amino acids. The germline V gene encodes CDR1 MNHEY and CDR2 SMNVEV (reference sequence). Trimming pared 3 bases from V and 4 bases from J, leaving 19 bases between. CDR3 in amino acids: CASSLSRGPQLYEQYF. For the CDR3, the DNA is TGTGCCAGCAGTTTGAGTCGGGGGCCCCAATTGTACGAGCAGTACTTC.

The chain carries TRBV2 and TRBJ2-3, with D uncertain. V lost 3 bases to trimming and J lost 4 bases, with 14 bases between them. The CDR3 consists of 15 residues. CDR1 and CDR2 from the germline V gene are SNHLY and FYNNEI. CDR3 coding DNA: TGTGCCAGCAGTGATCAGGATTCGAGCGCAGATACGCAGTATTTT. Its protein product is CASSDQDSSADTQYF.

The CDR3 region is CASGDGGYNEQFF. The CDR3 DNA reads as TGTGCCAGCGGGGACGGGGGCTACAATGAGCAGTTCTTC. The chain combines TRBV27 with TRBJ2-1, with TRBD2 as a possible D gene (6 bases). V was cut by 8 bases and J by 3 bases, with 11 bases left in between. From germline, CDR1 is MNHEY and CDR2 SMNVEV (reference sequence). There are 13 residues in the CDR3.

This sequence joins TRBV29-1 and TRBJ2-1; 10 nucleotides align to TRBD2. This CDR3 contains 16 residues. Germline assignment: CDR1 SQVTM and CDR2 ANQGSEA. Trimming took 4 bases from V and 8 from J; bases not matched to a gene: 14. DNA for the CDR3: TGCAGCGTTGCTGGGGCGTCGGGACTAGCGTTCTATGAGCAGTTCTTC. Translation: CSVAGASGLAFYEQFF.

The chain has TRBV9 and TRBJ2-7; TRBD2 might be the D (6 bases). Germline V gene lookup returns CDR1 SGDLS and CDR2 YYNGEE. V was trimmed by 3 bases and J by 2 bases, leaving 15 bases between them. The CDR3 consists of 15 residues. CDR3 bases: TGTGCCAGCAGCGCCCACGAATCGGGGGCCTACGAGCAGTACTTC. It is translated as CASSAHESGAYEQYF. Supplemented by reference TRBV9 and TRBJ2-7, the full variable domain reads DSGVTQTPKHLITATGQRVTLRCSPRSGDLSVYWYQQSLDQGLQFLIQYYNGEERAKGNILERFSAQQFPDLHSELNLSSLELGDSALYFCASSAHESGAYEQYFGPGTRLTVT.

The sample holds one count of this clone. The chain couples TRBV7-8 to TRBJ2-7, with D unresolved. The CDR3 runs to 11 residues. CDR1 SGHVS and CDR2 FQNEAQ come from the germline V gene. The V and J ends lost 8 bases and 5 bases respectively, with 10 bases between them. The CDR3 coding sequence is TGTGCCAGCCAAGAGCTCCACGAGCAGTACTTC. It encodes CASQELHEQYF.

The chain combines TRBV13 with TRBJ2-1; no firm D call. The CDR3 is 13 amino acids. Germline CDR1 is PRHDT and CDR2 is FYEKMQ (reference sequence). Trimming stripped 4 bases from V and 1 base from J, with 5 bases between. This chain's CDR3 is CASSSGSYNEQFF. The CDR3 DNA follows: TGTGCCAGCAGCTCGGGTTCCTACAATGAGCAGTTCTTC.

The chain joins TRBV19 to TRBJ2-5; tentatively, D is TRBD2 (5 bases). CDR1 is LNHDA and CDR2 is SQIVND in the germline V gene (reference sequence). The ends were cut back, 5 bases at V and 5 bases at J, with 18 bases in the middle. The CDR3 runs 15 residues. CDR3 in amino acids: CASSPSSSVSETQYF. The CDR3 DNA follows: TGTGCCAGTAGTCCTAGCTCCAGTGTATCTGAGACCCAGTACTTC.

This clone has more than one count but fewer than ten. This chain links TRBV7-8 with TRBJ1-5; 10 bases match TRBD1. Losses at the gene ends were 2 bases for V and 6 bases for J; bases not matched to a gene: 16. This CDR3 contains 19 residues. Germline V CDR1 and CDR2: SGHVS, FQNEAQ. The chain's CDR3 is CASSLWPGAPGQGCQPQHF. The CDR3 DNA sequence: TGTGCCAGCAGCTTATGGCCCGGTGCTCCGGGACAGGGGTGTCAGCCCCAGCATTTT.

The chain links TRBV28 to TRBJ2-1; D unresolved. CDR1 MDHEN and CDR2 SYDVKM come from the germline V gene. Between the trimmed V and J ends, which lost 3 bases and 12 bases, there was a span of 18 bases. This CDR3 has 14 amino acids. The CDR3 DNA sequence: TGTGCCAGCAGTTTGTCCCCGAGGCCTCCTGGGCAGTTCTTC. Its translation: CASSLSPRPPGQFF.